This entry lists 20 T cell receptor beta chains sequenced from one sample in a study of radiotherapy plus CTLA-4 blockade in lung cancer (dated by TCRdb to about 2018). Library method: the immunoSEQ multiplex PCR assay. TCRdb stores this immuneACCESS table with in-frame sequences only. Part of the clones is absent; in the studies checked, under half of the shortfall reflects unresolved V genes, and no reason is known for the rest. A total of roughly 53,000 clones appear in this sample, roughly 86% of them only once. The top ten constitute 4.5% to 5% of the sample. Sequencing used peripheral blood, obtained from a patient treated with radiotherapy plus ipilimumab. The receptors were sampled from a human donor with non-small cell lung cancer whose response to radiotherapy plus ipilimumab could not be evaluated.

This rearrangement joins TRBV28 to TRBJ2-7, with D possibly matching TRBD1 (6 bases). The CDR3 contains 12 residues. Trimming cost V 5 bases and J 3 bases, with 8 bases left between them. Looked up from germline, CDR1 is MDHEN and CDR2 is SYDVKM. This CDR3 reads CASSLRGYEQYF. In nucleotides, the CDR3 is TGTGCCAGCAGTCTCAGGGGCTACGAGCAGTACTTC.

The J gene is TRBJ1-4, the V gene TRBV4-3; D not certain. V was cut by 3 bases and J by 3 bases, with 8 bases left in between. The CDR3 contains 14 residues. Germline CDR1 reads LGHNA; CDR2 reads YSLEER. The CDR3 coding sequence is TGCGCCAGCAGCCAGGCGGCACCTAATGAAAAACTGTTTTTT. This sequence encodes CASSQAAPNEKLFF.

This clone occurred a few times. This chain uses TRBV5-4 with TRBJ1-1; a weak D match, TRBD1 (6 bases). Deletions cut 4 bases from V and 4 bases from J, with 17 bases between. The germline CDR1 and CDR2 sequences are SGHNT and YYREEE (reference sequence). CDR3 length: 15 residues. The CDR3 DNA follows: TGTGCCAGCAGCCAACTACAGGGTGGTGGCACTGAAGCTTTCTTT. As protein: CASSQLQGGGTEAFF.

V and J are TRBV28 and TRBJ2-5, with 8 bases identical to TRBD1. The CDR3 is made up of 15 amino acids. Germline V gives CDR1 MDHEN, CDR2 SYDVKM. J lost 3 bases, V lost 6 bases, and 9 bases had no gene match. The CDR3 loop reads CASSPTGDEKETQYF. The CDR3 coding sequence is TGTGCCAGCAGCCCGACAGGGGATGAGAAAGAGACCCAGTACTTC.

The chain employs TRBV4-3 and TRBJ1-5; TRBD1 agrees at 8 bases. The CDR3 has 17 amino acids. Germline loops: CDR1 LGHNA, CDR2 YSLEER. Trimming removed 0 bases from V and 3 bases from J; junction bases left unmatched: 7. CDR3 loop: CASSQDRDRRDNQPQHF. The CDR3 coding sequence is TGCGCCAGCAGCCAAGATAGGGACAGGAGGGACAATCAGCCCCAGCATTTT.

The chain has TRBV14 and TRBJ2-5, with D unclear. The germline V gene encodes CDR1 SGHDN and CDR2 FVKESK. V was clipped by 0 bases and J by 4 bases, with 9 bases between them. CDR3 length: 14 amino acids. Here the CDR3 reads CASSQDRIRETQYF. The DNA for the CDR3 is TGTGCCAGCAGCCAAGATCGCATCAGAGAGACCCAGTACTTC.

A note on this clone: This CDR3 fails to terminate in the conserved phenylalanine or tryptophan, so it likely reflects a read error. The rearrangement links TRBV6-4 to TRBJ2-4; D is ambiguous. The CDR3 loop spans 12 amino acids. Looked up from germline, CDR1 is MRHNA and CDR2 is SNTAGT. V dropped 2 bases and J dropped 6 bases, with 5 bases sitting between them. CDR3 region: CASSDRVNIQYL. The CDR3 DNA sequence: TGTGCCAGCAGTGACCGGGTAAACATTCAGTACCTC.

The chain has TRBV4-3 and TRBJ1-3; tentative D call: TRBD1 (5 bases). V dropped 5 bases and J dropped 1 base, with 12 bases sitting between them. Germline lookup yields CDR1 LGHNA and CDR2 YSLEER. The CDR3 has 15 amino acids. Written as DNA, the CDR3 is TGCGCCAGCAGCTATGATCAGGGATCTGGAAACACCATATATTTT. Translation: CASSYDQGSGNTIYF.

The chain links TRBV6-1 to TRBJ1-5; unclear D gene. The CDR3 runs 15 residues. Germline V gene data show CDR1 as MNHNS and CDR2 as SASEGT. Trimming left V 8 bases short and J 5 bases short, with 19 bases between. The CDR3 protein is CASRDERFVYQPQHF. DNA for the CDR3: TGTGCCAGCCGCGATGAGAGGTTTGTGTATCAGCCCCAGCATTTT.

This CDR3 is CASSPYPGTAYEQYF. Here the CDR3 DNA reads TGTGCCAGCAGTCCTTACCCCGGGACAGCCTACGAGCAGTACTTC. V usage is TRBV27 and J usage is TRBJ2-7; 7 bases line up with TRBD1. The germline gives CDR1 MNHEY, CDR2 SMNVEV (reference sequence). The J segment lost 2 bases and the V segment lost 5 bases, leaving 9 bases of the junction unmatched. This CDR3 comprises 15 residues.

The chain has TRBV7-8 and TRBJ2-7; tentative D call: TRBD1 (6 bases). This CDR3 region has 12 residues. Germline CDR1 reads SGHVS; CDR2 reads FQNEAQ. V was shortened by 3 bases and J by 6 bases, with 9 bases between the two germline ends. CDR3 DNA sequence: TGTGCCAGCAGCTTTCCAGGGGCCGAGCAGTACTTC. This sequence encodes CASSFPGAEQYF.

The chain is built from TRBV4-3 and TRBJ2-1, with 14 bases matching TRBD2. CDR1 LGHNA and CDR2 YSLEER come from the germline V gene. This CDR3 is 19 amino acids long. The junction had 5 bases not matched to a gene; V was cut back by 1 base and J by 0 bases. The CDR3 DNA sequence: TGCGCCAGCAGCCAAGGACTAGCGGGAGGGGTGAGCTCCTACAATGAGCAGTTCTTC. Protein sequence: CASSQGLAGGVSSYNEQFF.

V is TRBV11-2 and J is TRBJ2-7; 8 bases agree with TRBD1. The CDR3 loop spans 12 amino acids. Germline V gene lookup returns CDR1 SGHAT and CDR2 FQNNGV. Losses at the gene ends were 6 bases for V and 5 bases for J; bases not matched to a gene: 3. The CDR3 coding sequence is TGTGCCAGCAGGACAGGGGACCACGAGCAGTACTTC. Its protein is CASRTGDHEQYF.

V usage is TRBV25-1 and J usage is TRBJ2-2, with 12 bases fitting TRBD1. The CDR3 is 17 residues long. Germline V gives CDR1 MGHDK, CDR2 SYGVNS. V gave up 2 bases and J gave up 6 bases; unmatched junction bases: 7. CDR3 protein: CASSELGQGAKPGELFF. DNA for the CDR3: TGTGCCAGCAGTGAACTGGGACAGGGGGCGAAGCCCGGGGAGCTGTTTTTT.

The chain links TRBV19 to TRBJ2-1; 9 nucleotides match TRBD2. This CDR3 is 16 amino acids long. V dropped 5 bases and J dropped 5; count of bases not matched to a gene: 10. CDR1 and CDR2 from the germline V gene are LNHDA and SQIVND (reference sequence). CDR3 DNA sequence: TGTGCCAGTAGTTTTAGCGGGAGTATGTGGAACAATGAGCAGTTCTTC. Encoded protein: CASSFSGSMWNNEQFF.

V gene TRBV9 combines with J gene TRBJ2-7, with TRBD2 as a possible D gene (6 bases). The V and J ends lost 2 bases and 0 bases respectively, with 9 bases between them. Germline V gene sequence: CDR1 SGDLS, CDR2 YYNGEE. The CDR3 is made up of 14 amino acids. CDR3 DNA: TGTGCCAGCAGCGTTCGGGGAGGCTCCTACGAGCAGTACTTC. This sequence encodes CASSVRGGSYEQYF.

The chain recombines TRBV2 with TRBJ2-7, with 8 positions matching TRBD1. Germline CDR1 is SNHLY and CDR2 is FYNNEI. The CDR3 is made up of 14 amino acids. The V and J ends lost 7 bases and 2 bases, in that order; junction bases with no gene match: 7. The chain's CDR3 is CASKTGQATYEQYF. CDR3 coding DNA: TGTGCCAGCAAGACGGGACAGGCGACCTACGAGCAGTACTTC. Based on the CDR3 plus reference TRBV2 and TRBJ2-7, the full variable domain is EPEVTQTPSHQVTQMGQEVILRCVPISNHLYFYWYRQILGQKVEFLVSFYNNEISEKSEIFDDQFSVERPDGSNFTLKIRSTKLEDSAMYFCASKTGQATYEQYFGPGTRLTVT.

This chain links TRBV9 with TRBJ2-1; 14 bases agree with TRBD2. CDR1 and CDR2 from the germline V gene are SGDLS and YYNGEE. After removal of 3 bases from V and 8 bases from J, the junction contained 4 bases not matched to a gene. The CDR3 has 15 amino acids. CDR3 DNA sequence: TGTGCCAGCAGCGCGGGACTAGCGGGAGTAGATGAGCAGTTCTTC. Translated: CASSAGLAGVDEQFF.

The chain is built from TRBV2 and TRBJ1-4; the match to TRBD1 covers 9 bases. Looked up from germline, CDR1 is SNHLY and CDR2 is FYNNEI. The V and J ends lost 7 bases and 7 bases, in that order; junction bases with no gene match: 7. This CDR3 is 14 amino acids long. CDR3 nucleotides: TGTGCCAGCAAAGAGGGACAGGGAAGTGAAAAACTGTTTTTT. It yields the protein CASKEGQGSEKLFF.

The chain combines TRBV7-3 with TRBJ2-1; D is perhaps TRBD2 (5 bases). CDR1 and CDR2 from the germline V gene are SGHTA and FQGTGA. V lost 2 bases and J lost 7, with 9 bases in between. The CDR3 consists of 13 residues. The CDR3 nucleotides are TGTGCCAGCAGCTTAGGGCCGGGGAATGAGCAGTTCTTC. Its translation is CASSLGPGNEQFF.